Below are 29 T cell receptor beta chains sequenced from a single sample in a study of beta chain features in type 1 diabetes. All of the isolated RNA was reverse transcribed, so expressed TCRB transcripts were sequenced. The repertoire was sequenced with immunoSEQ multiplex PCR; TCRdb's copy has only in-frame clones and lacks some. The sample includes hundreds of thousands of clones, approximately 70% seen only once; the top ten take 0.053%. The sequencing sample was made of naive CD4+ T cells from blood. The receptors stem from a man aged 25-45 years in good health.

In regard to this clone: The same CDR3 can be traced to other DNA sequences in this sample. V usage is TRBV30 and J usage is TRBJ2-1; D remains ambiguous. Germline CDR1 and CDR2: GTSNPN and SVGIG (reference sequence). Trimming shortened V by 3 bases and J by 2 bases, and 2 bases separated the two germline ends. The CDR3 contains 11 residues. The chain's CDR3 is CAWRTYNEQFF. CDR3 sequence (DNA): TGTGCCTGGAGGACCTACAATGAGCAGTTCTTC.

The rearrangement links TRBV9 to TRBJ1-1; a possible D gene is TRBD1 (5 bases). The V end was cut by 4 bases, the J end by 4 bases, with 11 bases between. Germline CDR1 reads SGDLS; CDR2 reads YYNGEE. The CDR3 is 13 residues long. This CDR3 reads CASSRVGTTEAFF. CDR3 nucleotides: TGTGCCAGCAGCCGCGTAGGGACCACTGAAGCTTTCTTT.

This clone was counted a few times. The chain employs TRBV30 and TRBJ2-7; TRBD2 agrees at 8 bases. The CDR3 runs to 15 residues. Germline trimming cut 1 base from V and 0 bases from J; bases unmatched to any gene: 5. In germline, CDR1 is GTSNPN, CDR2 SVGIG (reference sequence). This chain's CDR3 is CAWSDVAGNSYEQYF. Written as DNA, the CDR3 is TGTGCCTGGAGTGATGTAGCGGGAAACTCCTACGAGCAGTACTTC. The whole variable domain, filled in from reference TRBV30 and TRBJ2-7, reads SQTIHQWPATLVQPVGSPLSLECTVEGTSNPNLYWYRQAAGRGLQLLFYSVGIGQISSEVPQNLSASRPQDRQFILSSKKLLLSDSGFYLCAWSDVAGNSYEQYFGPGTRLTVT.

The gene calls are TRBV7-9 and TRBJ2-3; D may be TRBD1 (6 bases). Per germline, CDR1 SEHNR and CDR2 FQNEAQ (reference sequence). Trimming removed 2 bases at V and 0 bases at J, with 12 bases between. CDR3 length: 16 residues. The DNA for the CDR3 is TGTGCCAGCAGCTTAACAGGGATGACTAGCACAGATACGCAGTATTTT. Translated: CASSLTGMTSTDTQYF.

This chain joins TRBV5-1 and TRBJ2-3; D gene unclear. V dropped 0 bases and J dropped 0 bases, with 8 bases sitting between them. This CDR3 is 15 amino acids long. Germline V gene sequence: CDR1 SGHRS, CDR2 YFSETQ. The CDR3 is CASSLDQTSTDTQYF. Here the CDR3 DNA reads TGCGCCAGCAGCTTGGATCAAACTAGCACAGATACGCAGTATTTT.

The sample holds a few counts of this clone. Other DNA variants within this sample encode the same CDR3. The V call is TRBV4-3, the J call TRBJ2-1; tentatively, D is TRBD2 (6 bases). Trimming stripped 0 bases from V and 1 base from J, with 7 bases between. This CDR3 is 15 amino acids long. Germline V gives CDR1 LGHNA, CDR2 YSLEER. CDR3 coding DNA: TGCGCCAGCAGCCAAGAGGGACTTTCCTACAATGAGCAGTTCTTC. Translated: CASSQEGLSYNEQFF.

V is TRBV11-2 and J is TRBJ2-7, with 7 nucleotides matching TRBD1. Germline V lookup: CDR1 SGHAT, CDR2 FQNNGV. The CDR3 covers 14 residues. V was pared by 1 base and J by 6 bases, with 6 bases of the junction left unmatched. CDR3 sequence (DNA): TGTGCCAGCAGCTTAGGACAGGGTGGGTCCGAGCAGTACTTC. This gives the protein CASSLGQGGSEQYF.

The V gene is TRBV28, the J gene TRBJ2-1; D unresolved. CDR1 is MDHEN, CDR2 SYDVKM, per germline. V gave up 5 bases and J gave up 10 bases, with 15 bases separating them. This CDR3 spans 13 amino acids. This chain's CDR3 is CASSPVGAQEQFF. For the CDR3, the DNA is TGTGCCAGCAGTCCCGTTGGAGCGCAGGAGCAGTTCTTC.

This chain joins TRBV7-9 and TRBJ2-5; D is uncertain. CDR1 is SEHNR and CDR2 is FQNEAQ in the germline V gene (reference sequence). This CDR3 has 14 amino acids. Deletions cut 3 bases from V and 4 bases from J, with 12 bases between. CDR3 region: CASSFSGNRETQYF. Written as DNA, the CDR3 is TGTGCCAGCAGCTTCTCCGGCAACAGAGAGACCCAGTACTTC. The variable domain in full, with the rest retrieved from reference TRBV7-9 and TRBJ2-5, is DTGVSQNPRHKITKRGQNVTFRCDPISEHNRLYWYRQTLGQGPEFLTYFQNEAQLEKSRLLSDRFSAERPKGSFSTLEIQRTEQGDSAMYLCASSFSGNRETQYFGPGTRLLVL.

V is TRBV7-2 and J is TRBJ2-3; the match to TRBD2 covers 7 bases. The CDR3 runs 16 residues. J lost 3 bases, V lost 5 bases, and 11 bases had no gene match. Germline CDR1 reads SGHTA; CDR2 reads FQGNSA. CDR3 bases: TGTGCCAGCAGCCTCGCCAGCGGGATATGGACAGATACGCAGTATTTT. This codes for CASSLASGIWTDTQYF.

A single count supports this clone. The chain has TRBV18 and TRBJ2-7; D uncertain. V lost 2 bases, J lost 0 bases, and 5 bases lay in between. The CDR3 sequence is 13 residues long. Germline loops: CDR1 KGHSH, CDR2 LQKENI. In DNA, the CDR3 is TGTGCCAGCTCACCAGAAGCCTCCTACGAGCAGTACTTC. Its protein is CASSPEASYEQYF.

In this sample, this clone turned up once. The chain links TRBV4-2 to TRBJ2-3, with 7 nucleotides matching TRBD2. The CDR3 totals 17 residues. After removal of 0 bases from V and 2 bases from J, the junction contained 8 bases not matched to a gene. CDR1 is LGHNA and CDR2 is YNFKEQ in the germline V gene. CDR3 sequence reads: CASSQEAAGRFTDTQYF. The CDR3 coding sequence is TGTGCCAGCAGCCAAGAGGCAGCGGGGAGGTTCACAGATACGCAGTATTTT.

This clone appeared a few times. V usage is TRBV10-3 and J usage is TRBJ2-1, with D possibly TRBD2 on 6 matching bases. CDR1 is ENHRY, CDR2 SYGVKD, per germline. With 6 bases removed from V and 6 bases from J, the gap between germline ends came to 18 bases. CDR3 length: 15 residues. For the CDR3, the DNA is TGTGCCATCAGCCGGGACTCGAGGGGAGTCAATGAGCAGTTCTTC. Translated, it gives CAISRDSRGVNEQFF.

A word on this clone: The junction does not match germline at one end; this may be a read error. This rearrangement joins TRBV7-9 to TRBJ2-7; TRBD2 might be the D (5 bases). Per the germline V gene, CDR1 is SEHNR and CDR2 is FQNEAQ (reference sequence). The CDR3 extends over 11 amino acids. This CDR3 reads CASSLGRGLDF. The DNA for the CDR3 is TGTGCCAGCAGCTTGGGGAGAGGGCTAGACTTC.

The chain combines TRBV9 with TRBJ2-3, with 10 bases aligning to TRBD2. With 1 base clipped from V and 4 bases from J, the junction kept 9 bases outside the gene matches. The CDR3 runs 17 residues. Germline V gene sequence: CDR1 SGDLS, CDR2 YYNGEE. CDR3 sequence reads: CASSVSSRLAGADTQYF. CDR3 nucleotide sequence: TGTGCCAGCAGCGTAAGTAGTCGGCTAGCGGGAGCAGATACGCAGTATTTT.

J is TRBJ1-1 and V is TRBV30; 8 nucleotides agree with TRBD1. V lost 2 bases, J lost 3 bases, and 8 bases stayed unmatched. The germline CDR1 and CDR2 sequences are GTSNPN and SVGIG (reference sequence). CDR3 size: 15 residues. CDR3 protein: CAWSPVPGGYTEAFF. The CDR3 DNA reads TGTGCCTGGAGTCCTGTCCCAGGGGGCTACACTGAAGCTTTCTTT.

This clone was detected only once. The rearrangement uses TRBV4-3 and TRBJ2-3, with 7 positions matching TRBD2. The CDR3 is made up of 16 amino acids. The ends lost 1 base at V and 3 bases at J; junction bases unmatched: 7. The germline CDR1 and CDR2 sequences are LGHNA and YSLEER. CDR3 loop: CASSQGQRESTDTQYF. The CDR3 DNA reads as TGCGCCAGCAGCCAAGGGCAGCGGGAAAGTACAGATACGCAGTATTTT.

J is TRBJ2-7 and V is TRBV15; possible D gene TRBD2, 5 bases. CDR1 and CDR2 from the germline V gene are LNHNV and YYDKDF (reference sequence). The V end lost 0 bases, the J end lost 2 bases, and 5 bases lay between the germline ends. This CDR3 is built from 13 residues. The CDR3 bases are TGTGCCACCAGCAGAGACGGGACCTACGAGCAGTACTTC. It encodes CATSRDGTYEQYF.

The J gene is TRBJ2-3, the V gene TRBV29-1, with D tentatively TRBD2 (5 bases). This CDR3 region has 10 residues. V dropped 6 bases and J dropped 8 bases, with 9 bases sitting between them. CDR1 is SQVTM, CDR2 ANQGSEA, per germline. The CDR3 nucleotides are TGCAGCGTGGCGGGCGGTACGCAGTATTTT. Protein product: CSVAGGTQYF.

The chain carries TRBV30 and TRBJ1-2; possibly TRBD1 for D (6 bases). This CDR3 region has 14 residues. Looked up from germline, CDR1 is GTSNPN and CDR2 is SVGIG (reference sequence). V was clipped by 1 base and J by 7 bases, with 16 bases between them. The CDR3 sequence is CAWSDRVGAGGYTF. In nucleotides, the CDR3 is TGTGCCTGGAGTGACAGGGTCGGAGCAGGTGGCTACACCTTC.

This clone occurred a few times. The chain joins TRBV30 to TRBJ1-5, with D tentatively TRBD1 (5 bases). The germline V gene has CDR1 GTSNPN and CDR2 SVGIG (reference sequence). This CDR3 comprises 16 residues. V was clipped by 2 bases and J by 5 bases, with 19 bases between them. As DNA, the CDR3 is TGTGCCTGGAGTCGGTCTGGCGGAGGGGCGGATCAGCCCCAGCATTTT. Encoded protein: CAWSRSGGGADQPQHF.

The chain carries TRBV30 and TRBJ2-1; a weak D match, TRBD2 (6 bases). Germline V lookup: CDR1 GTSNPN, CDR2 SVGIG (reference sequence). V lost 4 bases, J lost 4 bases, and 14 bases lay in between. This CDR3 spans 14 amino acids. As DNA, the CDR3 is TGTGCCTGGACCGCGGGGATATCGTACAATGAGCAGTTCTTC. Amino acids: CAWTAGISYNEQFF.

Only a few counts were recorded for this clone. The chain couples TRBV9 to TRBJ2-2; 10 nucleotides line up with TRBD2. The trim removed 3 bases at V and 4 bases at J, leaving 3 bases unmatched. This CDR3 has 15 residues. From germline, CDR1 is SGDLS and CDR2 YYNGEE. The CDR3 DNA sequence: TGTGCCAGCAGCGAAAGGACTAGCGGCACCGGGGAGCTGTTTTTT. It encodes CASSERTSGTGELFF.

The chain joins TRBV2 to TRBJ2-7; D remains unclear. The germline V gene encodes CDR1 SNHLY and CDR2 FYNNEI. This CDR3 has 11 amino acids. V gave up 6 bases and J gave up 5 bases, with 8 bases separating them. Here the CDR3 reads CASRRLHEQYF. In DNA, the CDR3 is TGTGCCAGCAGAAGGCTCCACGAGCAGTACTTC.

The chain employs TRBV25-1 and TRBJ1-1, with TRBD1 as a possible D gene (5 bases). The germline V gene has CDR1 MGHDK and CDR2 SYGVNS. V was clipped by 6 bases and J by 4 bases, with 15 bases between them. The CDR3 contains 14 residues. CDR3 in DNA: TGTGCCAGCAGGGCCCCCGGGGGGGGCACTGAAGCTTTCTTT. Its protein is CASRAPGGGTEAFF.

This clone was counted only a few times. J is TRBJ2-1 and V is TRBV29-1; TRBD2 agrees at 9 bases. This CDR3 contains 17 residues. Germline CDR1 SQVTM, CDR2 ANQGSEA. V lost 3 bases and J lost 0; bases outside the gene matches: 9. CDR3 protein: CSVDSSGSGGSYNEQFF. DNA of the CDR3: TGCAGCGTTGATAGTAGCGGGAGTGGTGGCTCCTACAATGAGCAGTTCTTC.

The sample holds a few counts of this clone. This chain connects TRBV29-1 to TRBJ2-5; weak D call: TRBD1 (5 bases). Per the germline V gene, CDR1 is SQVTM and CDR2 is ANQGSEA. The CDR3 sequence is 13 residues long. V was clipped by 3 bases and J by 4 bases, with 12 bases between them. CDR3: CSVDLGVRETQYF. CDR3 bases: TGCAGCGTTGACTTAGGGGTCCGAGAGACCCAGTACTTC.

The rearrangement joins TRBV14 to TRBJ2-1; no clear D gene. V shed 6 bases and J shed 2 bases, with 11 bases lying between them. This CDR3 comprises 14 residues. Germline CDR1 and CDR2: SGHDN and FVKESK. CDR3 residues: CASSRGVTYNEQFF. The CDR3 DNA follows: TGTGCCAGCAGTCGTGGGGTTACCTACAATGAGCAGTTCTTC.

The genes are TRBV29-1 and TRBJ2-5; 7 bases map to TRBD1. Germline lookup yields CDR1 SQVTM and CDR2 ANQGSEA. The CDR3 has 13 residues. The V and J ends lost 4 bases and 2 bases, in that order; junction bases with no gene match: 4. The CDR3: CSVGSGQQETQYF. The CDR3 nucleotides read TGCAGCGTTGGCTCGGGACAGCAAGAGACCCAGTACTTC. Full variable domain (remainder filled in from reference TRBV29-1 and TRBJ2-5): SAVISQKPSRDICQRGTSLTIQCQVDSQVTMMFWYRQQPGQSLTLIATANQGSEATYESGFVIDKFPISRPNLTFSTLTVSNMSPEDSSIYLCSVGSGQQETQYFGPGTRLLVL.